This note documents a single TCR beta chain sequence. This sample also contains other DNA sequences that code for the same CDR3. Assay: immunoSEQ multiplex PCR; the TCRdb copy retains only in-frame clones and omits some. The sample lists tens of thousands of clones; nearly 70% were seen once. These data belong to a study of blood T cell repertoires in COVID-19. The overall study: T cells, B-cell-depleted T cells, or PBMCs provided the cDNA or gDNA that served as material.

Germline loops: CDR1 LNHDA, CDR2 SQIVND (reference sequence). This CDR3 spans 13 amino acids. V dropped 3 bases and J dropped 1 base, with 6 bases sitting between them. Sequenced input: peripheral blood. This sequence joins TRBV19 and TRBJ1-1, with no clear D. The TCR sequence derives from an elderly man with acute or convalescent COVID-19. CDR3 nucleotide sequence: TGTGCCAGTAGTATTCGGGGGAACACTGAAGCTTTCTTT. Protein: CASSIRGNTEAFF.